What follows are 9 T cell receptor beta chains derived from one specimen sequenced in a study of cytomegalovirus exposure and HLA in healthy donors. 13 Jbeta primers and 60 Vbeta primers were used for the PCR. Clones were sequenced by immunoSEQ multiplex PCR, and TCRdb holds only the in-frame ones, with some missing. The sample yields some 99,000 clones, approximately 76% seen once. The sequencing sample was made of PBMCs. The receptors were sampled from a man aged 35 to 55 in good health and CMV-seronegative.

This clone was detected a few times. The V and J genes are TRBV7-2 and TRBJ1-2; D ambiguous. Germline values: CDR1 SGHTA, CDR2 FQGNSA. Trimming removed 3 bases at V and 2 bases at J, with 7 bases between. The CDR3 is 13 amino acids. The CDR3: CASSFNRNYGYTF. CDR3 nucleotide sequence: TGTGCCAGCAGCTTTAACAGAAACTATGGCTACACCTTC.

The CDR3 spells CASSQVVGQGAWQPQHF. CDR3 sequence (DNA): TGTGCCAGCAGCCAAGTAGTGGGACAGGGGGCTTGGCAGCCCCAGCATTTT. The rearrangement links TRBV4-2 to TRBJ1-5; TRBD1 matches 12 bases. Germline V CDR1 and CDR2: LGHNA, YNFKEQ. This CDR3 spans 17 amino acids. With V trimmed by 1 base and J by 7 bases, 8 bases remained unmatched.

V and J are TRBV30 and TRBJ1-2; 8 nucleotides line up with TRBD1. J lost 10 bases, V lost 0 bases, and 7 bases had no gene match. Germline V gene sequence: CDR1 GTSNPN, CDR2 SVGIG (reference sequence). The CDR3 has 13 amino acids. The DNA for the CDR3 is TGTGCCTGGAGTGTAAGGGCAGGGGGCGACTACACCTTC. Protein: CAWSVRAGGDYTF.

The chain is built from TRBV4-1 and TRBJ2-1; 10 bases map to TRBD2. After removal of 1 base from V and 8 bases from J, the junction contained 11 bases not matched to a gene. Germline CDR1 reads MGHRA; CDR2 reads YSYEKL. There are 17 residues in the CDR3. This CDR3 reads CASSQGPAGGPKDEQFF. The CDR3 region has the DNA TGCGCCAGCAGCCAAGGGCCAGCGGGGGGGCCTAAGGATGAGCAGTTCTTC.

The J gene is TRBJ2-7, the V gene TRBV5-6, with 7 bases identical to TRBD2. The V and J ends lost 1 base and 2 bases, in that order; junction bases with no gene match: 3. The CDR3 spans 14 residues. CDR1 SGHDT and CDR2 YYEEEE come from the germline V gene. The CDR3 reads CASSLRGLPYEQYF. The CDR3 DNA reads TGTGCCAGCAGCTTGCGGGGACTACCCTACGAGCAGTACTTC.

This chain links TRBV19 with TRBJ1-1; D uncertain. V gave up 3 bases and J gave up 1 base, with 9 bases separating them. The CDR3 contains 14 residues. Germline loops: CDR1 LNHDA, CDR2 SQIVND (reference sequence). This CDR3 is CASSMRNPNTEAFF. In DNA form, the CDR3 reads TGTGCCAGTAGTATGCGAAACCCGAACACTGAAGCTTTCTTT.

The chain joins TRBV9 to TRBJ2-3, with TRBD2 matching over 13 bases. V dropped 0 bases and J dropped 2; count of bases not matched to a gene: 6. CDR1 and CDR2 from the germline V gene are SGDLS and YYNGEE. The CDR3 totals 18 residues. CDR3: CASSVEGLAGDFTDTQYF. CDR3 sequence (DNA): TGTGCCAGCAGCGTAGAAGGACTAGCGGGGGATTTCACAGATACGCAGTATTTT.

The V call is TRBV10-3, the J call TRBJ1-1; 9 bases are a match to TRBD1. The CDR3 sequence is 16 residues long. Germline V gene sequence: CDR1 ENHRY, CDR2 SYGVKD. V lost 2 bases and J lost 4; bases outside the gene matches: 8. The CDR3 protein is CAISEEWTGDVTEAFF. DNA for the CDR3: TGTGCCATCAGTGAGGAGTGGACAGGGGATGTCACTGAAGCTTTCTTT.

The chain has TRBV25-1 and TRBJ2-7; TRBD1 matches 7 bases. CDR1 and CDR2 (germline): MGHDK, SYGVNS. The V segment lost 4 bases and the J segment 9 bases; nucleotides outside the gene matches: 15. CDR3 length equals 15 residues. The DNA of the CDR3 is TGTGCCAGCAGTGGTCAACAGGGGCCCCGAATATGGCAGTACTTC. Translation: CASSGQQGPRIWQYF.